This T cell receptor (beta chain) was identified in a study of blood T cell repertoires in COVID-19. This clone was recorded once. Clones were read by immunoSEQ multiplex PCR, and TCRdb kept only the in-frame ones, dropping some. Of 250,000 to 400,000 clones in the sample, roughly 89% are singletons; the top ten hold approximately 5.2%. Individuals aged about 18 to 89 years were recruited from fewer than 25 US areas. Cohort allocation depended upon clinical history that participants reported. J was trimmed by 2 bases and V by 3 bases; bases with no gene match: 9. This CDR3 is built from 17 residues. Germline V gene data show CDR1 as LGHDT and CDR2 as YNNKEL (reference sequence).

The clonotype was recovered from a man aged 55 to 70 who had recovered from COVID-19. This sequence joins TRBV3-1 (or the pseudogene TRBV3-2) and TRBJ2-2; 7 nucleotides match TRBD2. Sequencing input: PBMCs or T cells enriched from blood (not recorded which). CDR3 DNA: TGTGCCAGCAGCCACCTCCCAACTAGCGTCAACACCGGGGAGCTGTTTTTT. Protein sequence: CASSHLPTSVNTGELFF.